This T cell receptor beta chain was identified during a study of cytomegalovirus exposure and HLA in healthy donors. Amplification used 60 Vbeta primers and 13 Jbeta primers. The table came from immunoSEQ multiplex PCR; TCRdb's copy has only in-frame clones and leaves some out. This table holds about 100,000 clones, 78% found once. This CDR3 is built from 15 residues. The V and J ends lost 5 bases and 0 bases respectively, with 9 bases between them. Per the germline V gene, CDR1 is SGHRS and CDR2 is YFSETQ. V is TRBV5-1 and J is TRBJ2-6, with no clear D. The sequence derives from a woman between 55 and 75 years old in good health and CMV-seronegative. The sequencing input was PBMCs. The CDR3 loop reads CASREISSGANVLTF. DNA of the CDR3: TGCGCCAGCAGGGAGATCTCCTCTGGGGCCAACGTCCTGACTTTC.